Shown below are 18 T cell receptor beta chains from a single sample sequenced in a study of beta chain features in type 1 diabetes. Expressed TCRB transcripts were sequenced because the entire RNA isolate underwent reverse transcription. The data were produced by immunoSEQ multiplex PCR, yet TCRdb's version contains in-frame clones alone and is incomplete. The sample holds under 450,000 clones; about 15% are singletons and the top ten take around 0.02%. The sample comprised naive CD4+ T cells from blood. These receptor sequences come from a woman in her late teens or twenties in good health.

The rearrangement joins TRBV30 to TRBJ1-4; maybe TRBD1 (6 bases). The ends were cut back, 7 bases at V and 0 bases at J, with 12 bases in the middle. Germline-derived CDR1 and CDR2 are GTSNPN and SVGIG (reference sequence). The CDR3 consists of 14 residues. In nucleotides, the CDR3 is TGTGCCTACGCAAACAGGGCAACTAATGAAAAACTGTTTTTT. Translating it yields CAYANRATNEKLFF. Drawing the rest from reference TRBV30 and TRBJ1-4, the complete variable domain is SQTIHQWPATLVQPVGSPLSLECTVEGTSNPNLYWYRQAAGRGLQLLFYSVGIGQISSEVPQNLSASRPQDRQFILSSKKLLLSDSGFYLCAYANRATNEKLFFGSGTQLSVL.

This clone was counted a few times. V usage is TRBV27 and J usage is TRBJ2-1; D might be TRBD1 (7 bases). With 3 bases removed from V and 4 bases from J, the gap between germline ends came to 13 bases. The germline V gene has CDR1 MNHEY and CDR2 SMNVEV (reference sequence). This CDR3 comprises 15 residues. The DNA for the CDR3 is TGTGCCAGCAGTTTGGAGGGACAGATTTACAATGAGCAGTTCTTC. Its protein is CASSLEGQIYNEQFF.

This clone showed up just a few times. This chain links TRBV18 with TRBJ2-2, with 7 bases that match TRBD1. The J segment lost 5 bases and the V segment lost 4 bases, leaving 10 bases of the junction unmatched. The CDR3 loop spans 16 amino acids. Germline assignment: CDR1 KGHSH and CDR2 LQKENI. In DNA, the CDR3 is TGTGCCAGCTCACAAAGACAGGGTACGTCGACCGGGGAGCTGTTTTTT. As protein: CASSQRQGTSTGELFF.

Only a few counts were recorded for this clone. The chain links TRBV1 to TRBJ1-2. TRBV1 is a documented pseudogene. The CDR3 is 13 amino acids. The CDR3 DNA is TGCACCAGCAGCCAAAGAGGAAACTATGGCTACACCTTC. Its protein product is CTSSQRGNYGYTF.

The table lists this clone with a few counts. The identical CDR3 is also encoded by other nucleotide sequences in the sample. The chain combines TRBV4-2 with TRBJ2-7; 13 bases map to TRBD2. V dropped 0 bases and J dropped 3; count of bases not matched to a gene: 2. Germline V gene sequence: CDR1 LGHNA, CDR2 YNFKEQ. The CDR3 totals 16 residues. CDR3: CASSQDGTSGIYEQYF. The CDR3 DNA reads TGTGCCAGCAGCCAAGATGGGACTAGCGGGATCTACGAGCAGTACTTC.

The CDR3 DNA reads as TGTGCCAGCAGTTCGGGACTAGCGGGAGTCGTCGGGCAGTTCTTC. Translating gives CASSSGLAGVVGQFF. The genes are TRBV6-1 and TRBJ2-1; 14 bases match TRBD2. V was clipped by 5 bases and J by 12 bases; unmatched bases: 9. Germline CDR1 and CDR2: MNHNS and SASEGT. The CDR3 is 15 amino acids.

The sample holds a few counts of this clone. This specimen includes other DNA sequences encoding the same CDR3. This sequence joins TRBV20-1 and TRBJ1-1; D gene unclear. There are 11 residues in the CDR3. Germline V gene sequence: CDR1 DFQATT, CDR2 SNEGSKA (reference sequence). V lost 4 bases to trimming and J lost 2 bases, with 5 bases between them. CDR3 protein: CSATGNTEAFF. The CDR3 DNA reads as TGCAGTGCTACGGGAAACACTGAAGCTTTCTTT.

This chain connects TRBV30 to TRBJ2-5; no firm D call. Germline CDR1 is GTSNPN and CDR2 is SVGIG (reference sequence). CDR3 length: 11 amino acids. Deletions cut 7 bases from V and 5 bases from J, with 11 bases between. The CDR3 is CAYHSGETQYF. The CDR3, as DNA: TGTGCCTACCACAGTGGGGAGACCCAGTACTTC.

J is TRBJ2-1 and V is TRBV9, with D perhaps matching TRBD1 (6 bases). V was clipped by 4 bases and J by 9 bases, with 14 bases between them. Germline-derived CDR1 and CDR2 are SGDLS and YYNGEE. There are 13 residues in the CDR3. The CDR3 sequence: CASSPRQGSEQFF. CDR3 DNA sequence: TGTGCCAGCAGCCCGCGTCAGGGGAGTGAGCAGTTCTTC.

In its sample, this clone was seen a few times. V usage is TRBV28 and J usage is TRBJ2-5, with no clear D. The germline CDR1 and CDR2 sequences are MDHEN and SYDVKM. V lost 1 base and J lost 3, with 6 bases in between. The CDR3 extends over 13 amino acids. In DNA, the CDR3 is TGTGCCAGCAGTTTATATGCAGAAGAGACCCAGTACTTC. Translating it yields CASSLYAEETQYF.

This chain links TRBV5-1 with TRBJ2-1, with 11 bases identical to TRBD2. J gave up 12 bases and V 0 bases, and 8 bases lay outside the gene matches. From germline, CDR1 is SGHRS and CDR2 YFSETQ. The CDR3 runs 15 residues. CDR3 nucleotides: TGCGCCAGCAGCTTGGTTAGCGGGAGGGTTTTACCGCAGTTCTTC. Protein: CASSLVSGRVLPQFF.

CDR3 in amino acids: CASSLGGGSNYGYTF. DNA for the CDR3: TGCGCCAGCAGCTTAGGCGGGGGATCTAACTATGGCTACACCTTC. V gene TRBV5-1 combines with J gene TRBJ1-2, with D possibly TRBD1 on 5 matching bases. Germline V gene lookup returns CDR1 SGHRS and CDR2 YFSETQ. CDR3 length: 15 residues. The ends were cut back, 2 bases at V and 0 bases at J, with 11 bases in the middle.

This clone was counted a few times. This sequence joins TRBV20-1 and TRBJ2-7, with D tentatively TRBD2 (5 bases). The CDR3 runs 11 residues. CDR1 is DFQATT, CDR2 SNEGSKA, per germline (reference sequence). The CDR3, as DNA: TGCAGCGCAGTAGCGTTCTACGAGCAGTACTTC. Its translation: CSAVAFYEQYF.

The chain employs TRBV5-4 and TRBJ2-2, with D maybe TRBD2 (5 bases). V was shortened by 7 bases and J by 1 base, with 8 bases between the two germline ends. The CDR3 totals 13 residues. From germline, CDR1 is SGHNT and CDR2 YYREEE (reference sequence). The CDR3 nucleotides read TGTGCCAGCTTGAGGGAGAACACCGGGGAGCTGTTTTTT. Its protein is CASLRENTGELFF.

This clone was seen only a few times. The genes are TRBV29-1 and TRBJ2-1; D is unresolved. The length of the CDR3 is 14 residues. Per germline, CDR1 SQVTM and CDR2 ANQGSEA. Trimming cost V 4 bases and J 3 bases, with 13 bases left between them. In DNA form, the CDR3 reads TGCAGCGTTGTTGTGGCGGCTAACTACAATGAGCAGTTCTTC. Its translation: CSVVVAANYNEQFF.

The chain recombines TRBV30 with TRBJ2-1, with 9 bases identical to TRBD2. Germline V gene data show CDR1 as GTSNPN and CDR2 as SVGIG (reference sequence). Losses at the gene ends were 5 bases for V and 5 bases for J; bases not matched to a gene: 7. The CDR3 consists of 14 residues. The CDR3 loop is CAWAPGLANNEQFF. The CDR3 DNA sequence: TGTGCCTGGGCGCCGGGACTAGCAAACAATGAGCAGTTCTTC.

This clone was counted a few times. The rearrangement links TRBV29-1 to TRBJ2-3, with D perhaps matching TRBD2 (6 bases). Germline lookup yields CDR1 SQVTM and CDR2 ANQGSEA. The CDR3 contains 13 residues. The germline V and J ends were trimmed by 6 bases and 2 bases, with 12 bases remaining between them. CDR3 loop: CSVAGTYTDTQYF. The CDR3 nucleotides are TGCAGCGTCGCCGGGACTTACACAGATACGCAGTATTTT.

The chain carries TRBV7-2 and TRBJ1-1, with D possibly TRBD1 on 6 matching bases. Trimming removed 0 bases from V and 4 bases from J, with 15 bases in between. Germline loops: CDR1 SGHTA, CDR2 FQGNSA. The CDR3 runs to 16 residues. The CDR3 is CASSLAGAGASTEAFF. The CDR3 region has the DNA TGTGCCAGCAGCTTAGCGGGGGCAGGGGCTTCCACTGAAGCTTTCTTT.